The following is a T cell receptor beta chain sequence with its context. This record belongs to a study of control samples from healthy donors and cancer patients. Using immunoSEQ multiplex PCR, the repertoire was profiled, and TCRdb retains in-frame clones only, with some absent. The table includes approximately 160,000 clones, around 90% detected once. V lost 9 bases, J lost 2 bases, and 14 bases lay in between. Germline CDR1 reads KGHDR; CDR2 reads SFDVKD. The CDR3 covers 14 residues. The sequence came from a woman under 40 in good health. The V call is TRBV24-1, the J call TRBJ2-3; possibly TRBD1 or TRBD2 for D (7 bases each). Material: blood. CDR3 protein: CATQGGAPTDTQYF. The CDR3, as DNA: TGTGCCACCCAGGGGGGGGCTCCCACAGATACGCAGTATTTT.